This entry is about one TCR beta chain. Only in-frame clones appear in the TCRdb table, and some are missing; sequencing was by immunoSEQ multiplex PCR. The sample lists 100,000 to 150,000 clones, around four fifths occurring once. The record originates from a study of blood T cell repertoires in COVID-19. Germline-derived CDR1 and CDR2 are PRHDT and FYEKMQ (reference sequence). The CDR3 totals 15 residues. The J segment lost 2 bases and the V segment lost 5 bases, leaving 6 bases of the junction unmatched. The TCR originated in a man aged 60 to 75 with acute or convalescent COVID-19. Material: peripheral blood. This chain links TRBV13 with TRBJ2-7, with 10 bases matching TRBD2. CDR3 in amino acids: CASSPLAGCAYEQYF. The CDR3, as DNA: TGTGCCAGCAGCCCACTAGCGGGATGCGCCTACGAGCAGTACTTC.